The 18 T cell receptor beta chains given below trace back to one sample, sequenced in a study of Ad26.COV2.S vaccination and SARS-CoV-2 variants. Method: immunoSEQ multiplex PCR; TCRdb's copy keeps in-frame clones and lacks some. The data show more than 400,000 clones, about 90% seen once. The treatment here: over 15 received Ad26.COV2.S at low or high dose, single or two shots; about 5 received placebo; per-sample allocation not given. Material that was analyzed had been drawn on day 63 after the first vaccine or placebo injection. The sequencing here drew on peripheral blood, taken in a trial of Ad26.COV2.S vaccine versus placebo. These receptors all come from a person aged 18 to 59 who received the Ad26.COV2.S COVID-19 vaccine or a placebo.

V and J are TRBV27 and TRBJ1-6, with 8 bases that match TRBD1. The germline V gene encodes CDR1 MNHEY and CDR2 SMNVEV (reference sequence). Unmatched junction bases numbered 7, after V lost 2 bases and J lost 7 bases. The CDR3 sequence is 16 residues long. The CDR3 reads CASSLVTGVVNSPLHF. The CDR3 DNA follows: TGTGCCAGCAGTTTAGTGACAGGGGTGGTGAATTCACCCCTCCACTTT.

The chain has TRBV27 and TRBJ1-2; no clear D gene. This CDR3 has 15 amino acids. CDR1 MNHEY and CDR2 SMNVEV come from the germline V gene (reference sequence). Trimming stripped 5 bases from V and 0 bases from J, with 13 bases between. CDR3 amino acids: CASSVRVGPNYGYTF. The DNA for the CDR3 is TGTGCCAGCAGTGTAAGGGTCGGTCCTAACTATGGCTACACCTTC.

V gene TRBV18 combines with J gene TRBJ1-5; the D gene is possibly TRBD1 (6 bases). The CDR3 is 16 amino acids. The V end lost 3 bases, the J end lost 2 bases, and 14 bases lay between the germline ends. Germline values: CDR1 KGHSH, CDR2 LQKENI. CDR3 in DNA: TGTGCCAGCTCACCGACGGACAGACCCGGCAATCAGCCCCAGCATTTT. It codes for CASSPTDRPGNQPQHF.

This sequence joins TRBV5-1 and TRBJ2-5, with 7 bases aligning to TRBD2. The trim removed 6 bases at V and 2 bases at J, leaving 10 bases unmatched. The CDR3 covers 15 residues. CDR1 is SGHRS, CDR2 YFSETQ, per germline. CDR3 protein: CASKGTTGGQETQYF. The CDR3 nucleotides read TGCGCCAGCAAAGGGACTACCGGCGGACAAGAGACCCAGTACTTC.

As DNA, the CDR3 is TGTGCCAGCAGCTTTCAGGGGAAGAGGGACAATGAGCAGTTCTTC. It encodes CASSFQGKRDNEQFF. V is TRBV7-2 and J is TRBJ2-1; TRBD1 might be the D (6 bases). V was trimmed by 3 bases and J by 5 bases, leaving 14 bases between them. This CDR3 has 15 residues. Germline V gives CDR1 SGHTA, CDR2 FQGNSA.

This clone occurred a few times. The chain couples TRBV4-3 to TRBJ1-6; D uncertain. The CDR3 totals 16 residues. Trimming pared 0 bases from V and 0 bases from J, leaving 6 bases between. The germline gives CDR1 LGHNA, CDR2 YSLEER. CDR3 loop: CASSQEGYSYNSPLHF. In DNA form, the CDR3 reads TGCGCCAGCAGCCAAGAGGGGTACTCCTATAATTCACCCCTCCACTTT.

This clone is a singleton in its sample. This rearrangement joins TRBV6-5 to TRBJ1-3; D is uncertain. The V gene lost 7 bases and the J gene lost 1 base, with 14 bases spanning the gap. The CDR3 totals 15 residues. Germline lookup yields CDR1 MNHEY and CDR2 SVGAGI. CDR3 bases: TGTGCCAGCACCCGAAGTTCGGGATCTGGAAACACCATATATTTT. It encodes CASTRSSGSGNTIYF.

The chain couples TRBV5-1 to TRBJ2-1; no firm D call. Germline CDR1 is SGHRS and CDR2 is YFSETQ. V was trimmed by 3 bases and J by 12 bases, leaving 13 bases between them. The CDR3 length is 12 residues. DNA for the CDR3: TGCGCCAGCAGCTCTCCCATCCTGGGGCAGTTCTTC. Amino acid sequence: CASSSPILGQFF.

The rearrangement joins TRBV5-1 to TRBJ1-6, with no clear D. V lost 4 bases to trimming and J lost 4 bases, with 12 bases between them. In germline, CDR1 is SGHRS, CDR2 YFSETQ. CDR3 length: 15 amino acids. The CDR3, as DNA: TGCGCCAGCAGCCCCGGACGGTTTTATAATTCACCCCTCCACTTT. Translation gives CASSPGRFYNSPLHF. The full variable domain, in which reference TRBV5-1 and TRBJ1-6 provide the parts outside the CDR3, is KAGVTQTPRYLIKTRGQQVTLSCSPISGHRSVSWYQQTPGQGLQFLFEYFSETQRNKGNFPGRFSGRQFSNSRSEMNVSTLELGDSALYLCASSPGRFYNSPLHFGNGTRLTVT.

The chain carries TRBV4-3 and TRBJ2-7; TRBD2 agrees at 7 bases. The germline V gene has CDR1 LGHNA and CDR2 YSLEER. Germline trimming cut 1 base from V and 2 bases from J; bases unmatched to any gene: 8. The CDR3 is 16 residues long. Here the CDR3 DNA reads TGCGCCAGCAGCCAAGGAAAGGGAGGGGTCCCCTACGAGCAGTACTTC. Translated: CASSQGKGGVPYEQYF.

The rearrangement uses TRBV27 and TRBJ2-7; possibly TRBD1 or TRBD2 for D (7 bases each). The length of the CDR3 is 14 residues. CDR1 and CDR2 from the germline V gene are MNHEY and SMNVEV (reference sequence). Deletions cut 7 bases from V and 3 bases from J, with 16 bases between. The CDR3 spells CASTEQGRVYEQYF. In nucleotides, the CDR3 is TGTGCCAGCACCGAACAGGGGAGGGTCTACGAGCAGTACTTC.

The CDR3 DNA reads TGTGCCAGCTCTCCCGGGACAGCCGGAGACGAAAAACTGTTTTTT. Translation gives CASSPGTAGDEKLFF. The chain employs TRBV18 and TRBJ1-4, with TRBD1 matching over 7 bases. The CDR3 extends over 15 amino acids. Germline V gene lookup returns CDR1 KGHSH and CDR2 LQKENI. J was trimmed by 8 bases and V by 6 bases; bases with no gene match: 12.

The J gene is TRBJ1-2, the V gene TRBV19; 7 nucleotides agree with TRBD1. Germline values: CDR1 LNHDA, CDR2 SQIVND (reference sequence). The CDR3 runs to 12 residues. With V trimmed by 4 bases and J by 8 bases, 4 bases remained unmatched. The CDR3 nucleotides read TGTGCCAGTAGTACAGGGGGTTCGGGCTACACCTTC. Its protein is CASSTGGSGYTF.

V gene TRBV5-1 combines with J gene TRBJ2-7; D unresolved. The CDR3 has 16 amino acids. Germline V gene lookup returns CDR1 SGHRS and CDR2 YFSETQ. Between the trimmed V and J ends, which lost 0 bases and 0 bases, there was a span of 13 bases. This CDR3 reads CASSLDSVKSSYEQYF. In DNA, the CDR3 is TGCGCCAGCAGCTTGGACTCGGTAAAATCCTCCTACGAGCAGTACTTC.

The J gene is TRBJ1-1, the V gene TRBV7-8; no clear D. Germline values: CDR1 SGHVS, CDR2 FQNEAQ. This CDR3 spans 11 amino acids. V was pared by 5 bases and J by 6 bases, with 7 bases between. The CDR3 protein is CASSLIPEAFF. Here the CDR3 DNA reads TGTGCCAGCAGCCTGATCCCTGAAGCTTTCTTT.

CDR3 amino acids: CASKAQGYEQYF. DNA of the CDR3: TGTGCCAGCAAAGCACAGGGCTACGAGCAGTACTTC. V is TRBV3-1 (or the pseudogene TRBV3-2) and J is TRBJ2-7; weak D call: TRBD1 (6 bases). Trimming took off 7 bases at V and 3 bases at J, with 10 bases between the two ends. CDR1 and CDR2 from the germline V gene are LGHDT and YNNKEL (reference sequence). CDR3 length: 12 amino acids.

The V and J genes are TRBV27 and TRBJ2-1; TRBD1 matches at 8 bases. The V segment lost 5 bases and the J segment 9 bases; nucleotides outside the gene matches: 3. Germline assignment: CDR1 MNHEY and CDR2 SMNVEV (reference sequence). The CDR3 loop spans 12 amino acids. CDR3 nucleotides: TGTGCCAGCAGTAAGGACAGGGTTGAGCAGTTCTTC. Its protein is CASSKDRVEQFF.

The J gene is TRBJ2-4, the V gene TRBV25-1; tentative D call: TRBD2 (6 bases). The germline V gene encodes CDR1 MGHDK and CDR2 SYGVNS. V was clipped by 4 bases and J by 5 bases, with 9 bases between them. The length of the CDR3 is 13 residues. The CDR3 protein is CASSGRRENIQYF. The CDR3 DNA is TGTGCCAGCAGTGGAAGGAGGGAAAACATTCAGTACTTC.